This T cell receptor beta chain is drawn from a study of blood T cells in healthy people across ages. Study-wide findings and caveats: Long-lived donors carried more naive CD4+ cells and greater diversity than aged donors.

Sample-barcoded 5' priming and a J-beta primer mix drove a second PCR of roughly 6 to 12 cycles. TCRdb processed the 5' RACE reads anew with MiXCR; each CDR3 protein has one entry. The sample lists 1.4 million to 1.5 million distinct CDR3 sequences, 42% occurring once. A remark on this clonotype: As yet, its antigen is unknown.

Total RNA was extracted at no less than 6 micrograms per sample. The source material was blood. This clonotype was sampled from a woman aged 18-35 years in good health.

CDR3 residues: CASSLAAALGETQYF. CDR3 nucleotide sequence: TGTGCCAGCAGTTTAGCGGCGGCTCTAGGGGAGACCCAGTACTTC. This rearrangement joins TRBV27 to TRBJ2-5; D is unresolved. The CDR3 has 15 residues. Germline V gene sequence: CDR1 MNHEY, CDR2 SMNVEV (reference sequence). V shed 2 bases and J shed 5 bases, with 15 bases lying between them.